The 2 T cell receptor beta chains in this list originate from one sample, sequenced in a study of blood T cell repertoires in COVID-19 (TCRdb year 2020). The library was produced with the immunoSEQ multiplex PCR assay. TCRdb limited this immuneACCESS table to in-frame rearrangements with V and J called. A share of clones is missing; checked studies link under half to unresolved V genes, and the rest is unexplained. This sample gives about 160,000 clones in total; about 81% of them show up just once. The ten largest clones capture approximately 9.9% of the sample. The material sequenced was peripheral blood. The receptors shown here come from a man aged 55-75 years with active or convalescent COVID-19.

This clone showed up just a few times. The chain is built from TRBV15 and TRBJ1-6, with 10 positions matching TRBD1. The CDR3 has 15 amino acids. With 3 bases clipped from V and 10 bases from J, the junction kept 6 bases outside the gene matches. Germline CDR1 is LNHNV and CDR2 is YYDKDF (reference sequence). The CDR3 bases are TGTGCCACCAGCAGGGACAGGGGGTATAGGTCACCCCTCCACTTT. Protein: CATSRDRGYRSPLHF. Full variable domain (missing parts from reference TRBV15 and TRBJ1-6): DAMVIQNPRYQVTQFGKPVTLSCSQTLNHNVMYWYQQKSSQAPKLLFHYYDKDFNNEADTPDNFQSRRPNTSFCFLDIRSPGLGDTAMYLCATSRDRGYRSPLHFGNGTRLTVT.

V is TRBV5-1 and J is TRBJ1-2, with TRBD1 matching 8 bases. Germline V gene lookup returns CDR1 SGHRS and CDR2 YFSETQ. The CDR3 contains 15 residues. V dropped 4 bases and J dropped 4; count of bases not matched to a gene: 9. CDR3 nucleotides: TGCGCCAGCAGCACTACCGGGACAGGCGTCTATGGCTACACCTTC. It codes for CASSTTGTGVYGYTF.